Listed below are T cell receptor beta chains from one sample, sequenced in a study of a mutant IDH1 vaccine in newly diagnosed glioma. These receptors have no known antigen. TCRdb keeps only in-frame clones here, not all; method: immunoSEQ multiplex PCR. The sample shows approximately 60,000 clones, around 80% of them seen only once. Specimen: PBMCs, collected from a glioma patient whose treatment included an IDH1 peptide vaccine. The receptors originated from a woman in her forties with glioma. Some clones in this sample may be carry-over from other donors' samples. Both conserved end residues are part of each CDR3. A D gene is named only where the DNA matches it firmly. Size is omitted from some rows. Given values are once, few, many or a class for expanded clones.

j_call d_call v_call clone_size cdr3_nt cdr3_aa
TRBJ1-5 - TRBV7-8 - TGTGCCGTACGTTCCGGGGGTGGCAATCAGCCCCAGCATTTT CAVRSGGGNQPQHF
TRBJ1-2 - TRBV14 - TGTGCCAGCAGCCCTGGACTCGACTATGGCTACACCTTC CASSPGLDYGYTF
TRBJ1-1 - TRBV29-1 few TGCAGCGTTGAAACGGGGATCGCTGAAGCTTTCTTT CSVETGIAEAFF
TRBJ1-1 TRBD1 TRBV7-2 few TGTGCCAGCAGCTTAGCCCCCCGGACAGGGGGGGCTGAAGCTTTCTTT CASSLAPRTGGAEAFF
TRBJ2-7 - TRBV19 - TGTGCCAGTACCCCAGGGGTCCCGAGCTCCTACGAGCAGTACTTC CASTPGVPSSYEQYF
TRBJ1-3 - TRBV6-5 few TGTGCCAGCAGCCAAGGCTCTGGAAACACCATATATTTT CASSQGSGNTIYF
TRBJ2-2 - TRBV7-6 - TGTGCCAGCAGCTTCGGTGGGGAGCTGTTTTTT CASSFGGELFF
TRBJ2-1 TRBD1 TRBV11-2 - TGTGCCAGCAGCCTTCTCCCGGGACAGGGGGGCCCAGGGAAAAATGAGCAGTTCTTC CASSLLPGQGGPGKNEQFF
TRBJ2-7 - TRBV5-4 - TGTGCCAGCAGCGCCGACTCGGTCGGGGAGCAGTACTTC CASSADSVGEQYF
TRBJ2-7 - TRBV5-1 - TGCGCCAGCAGCTCCGATGGACCGAGTTACGAGCAGTACTTC CASSSDGPSYEQYF
TRBJ2-3 - TRBV5-1 - TGCGCCAGCAGCTTGGCCGTATCAGGGTCCAGCACAGATACGCAGTATTTT CASSLAVSGSSTDTQYF
TRBJ2-1 TRBD1 TRBV6-6 - TGTGCCAGCAGTGTGGACAGGGGCTCCTACAATGAGCAGTTCTTC CASSVDRGSYNEQFF
TRBJ2-6 - TRBV11-2 - TGTGCCAGCAGCTTACCGGATTCTGGGGCCAACGTCCTGACTTTC CASSLPDSGANVLTF
TRBJ1-1 - TRBV2 - TGTGCCAGCAACCTACAGGGGAACACTGAAGCTTTCTTT CASNLQGNTEAFF
TRBJ1-3 - TRBV5-1 - TGCGCCAGCAGTCTGAGCGGAACTGGAAACACCATATATTTT CASSLSGTGNTIYF
TRBJ1-4 TRBD1 TRBV6-1 - TGTGCCAGCAGTGAAGGGACAGGCTCTGAAAAACTGTTTTTT CASSEGTGSEKLFF
TRBJ2-3 - TRBV30 - TGTGCCTGGCGCGGCGTGGGGTTCACAGATACGCAGTATTTT CAWRGVGFTDTQYF
TRBJ2-5 - TRBV18 - TGTGCCAGCTCGCGGGGGGACAGAGAGACCCAGTACTTC CASSRGDRETQYF
TRBJ1-2 TRBD1 TRBV29-1 - TGCAGTATAATCAGGGGGCAGGGAAGTAACTATGGCTACACCTTC CSIIRGQGSNYGYTF
TRBJ2-7 TRBD2 TRBV6-1 - TGTGCCAGCAGTGAAGAGGGAGGGTTGGGAGGCGAGCAGTACTTC CASSEEGGLGGEQYF
TRBJ1-1 TRBD1 TRBV7-9 - TGTGCCAGCAGCCGAGGGGGGCAGGGGGAGACTGAAGCTTTCTTT CASSRGGQGETEAFF
TRBJ2-1 - TRBV7-2 - TGTGCCAGCAGCCTTACCTCACCCCCATACAATGAGCAGTTCTTC CASSLTSPPYNEQFF
TRBJ2-3 - TRBV25-1 - TGTGCCAGCAGTCGGGCAGGGGGCACAGATACGCAGTATTTT CASSRAGGTDTQYF
TRBJ2-1 - TRBV7-8 - TGTGCCAGCAGCCCGGCGGCCCTACAGAGGTACTACTACAATGAGCAGTTCTTC CASSPAALQRYYYNEQFF
TRBJ1-5 - TRBV6-1 - TGTGCCAGCAGTGCCAGGGTAGATAGCAATCAGCCCCAGCATTTT CASSARVDSNQPQHF
TRBJ1-2 - TRBV30 few TGTGCCTGGAGCCCGGGGAGGGGGTCATACGGCGACACCTTC CAWSPGRGSYGDTF
TRBJ2-6 TRBD1 TRBV6-1 - TGTGCCAGCAGTCGGACAGGGTCGGGGGCCAACGTCCTGACTTTC CASSRTGSGANVLTF
TRBJ1-5 - TRBV11-2 - TGTGCCAGCAGCTTAGATTGGGGGACCAATCAGCCCCAGCATTTT CASSLDWGTNQPQHF
TRBJ1-5 - TRBV9 - TGTGCCAGCAGCGCCTCACAGGACAGACGGGACAATCAGCCCCAGCATTTT CASSASQDRRDNQPQHF
TRBJ1-6 - TRBV27 - TGTGCCAGCAAGACGGCCGACTATAATTCACCCCTCCACTTT CASKTADYNSPLHF
TRBJ1-2 - TRBV2 - TGTGCCAGCACCGACGGGGTTTTGGTGGAAGGCTACACCTTC CASTDGVLVEGYTF
TRBJ1-1 TRBD1 TRBV6-5 - TGTGCCAGCAGGACAGGGGGCCTGAACACTGAAGCTTTCTTT CASRTGGLNTEAFF
TRBJ2-5 TRBD2 TRBV7-2 - TGTGCCAGCAGCAAACTCACGAGGGCTAGCGGGGGGCGGGAGACCCAGTACTTC CASSKLTRASGGRETQYF
TRBJ2-2 - TRBV9 few TGTGCCAGCAGCGTAGCCGGGAATAGCGGGGAGCTGTTTTTT CASSVAGNSGELFF
TRBJ2-7 - TRBV15 few TGTGCCACCAGCAGAGTCCGTTCCTCAGGAGGCGAGCAGTACTTC CATSRVRSSGGEQYF
TRBJ2-1 - TRBV4-3 - TGCGCCAGCAGCCAAGAGCCGTTAAGCTCCTACAATGAGCAGTTCTTC CASSQEPLSSYNEQFF
TRBJ2-1 TRBD1 TRBV12-5 - TGTGCTAGTGGTTTACCAGGGGGCAATGAGCAGTTCTTC CASGLPGGNEQFF
TRBJ1-2 - TRBV9 - TGTGCCAGCAGCACCAGGGGTGGCTACACCTTC CASSTRGGYTF
TRBJ2-2 - TRBV5-1 - TGCGCCAGCAGCTTGGCCCCACTAGGGGCCGGGGAGCTGTTTTTT CASSLAPLGAGELFF
TRBJ1-3 - TRBV23-1 - TGCGCCATCCTAAGGGCACAGAGCTCTGGAAACACCATATATTTT CAILRAQSSGNTIYF
TRBJ1-6 - TRBV4-1 - TGCGCCAGCAGCGAAGAGGGGCCACAGGGCTCCTATAATTCACCCCTCCACTTT CASSEEGPQGSYNSPLHF
TRBJ1-3 - TRBV18 - TGTGCCAGCTCACCCCCGACGGGAAACACCATATATTTT CASSPPTGNTIYF
TRBJ2-2 TRBD2 TRBV4-3 once TGCGCCAGCAGCCGGAATGGACTAGCGGGGGGCACCGGGGAGCTGTTTTTT CASSRNGLAGGTGELFF